This T cell receptor beta chain was sequenced for a study of blood T cell repertoires in COVID-19. Study at large: Acute-phase and convalescent COVID-19 samples originated in the United States, Italy and Spain.

This table comes from immunoSEQ multiplex PCR, and its TCRdb copy is limited to in-frame clones, with some not included. The data hold about 52,000 clones, with about 83% observed a single time. V was cut by 6 bases and J by 0 bases, with 11 bases left in between. Germline CDR1 reads SNHLY; CDR2 reads FYNNEI. This CDR3 comprises 14 residues. This clone has more than one count but fewer than ten. Sequencing was performed on peripheral blood. This receptor was identified in a woman over 75 with acute or convalescent COVID-19. The chain recombines TRBV2 with TRBJ1-1; perhaps TRBD1 as D (6 bases). This CDR3 reads CASRYREMNTEAFF. In DNA form, the CDR3 reads TGTGCCAGCAGGTACAGGGAGATGAACACTGAAGCTTTCTTT.